Listed here are 28 T cell receptor beta chains from one sample, sequenced in a study of OX40 agonist ivuxolimab in advanced cancers. Assay: immunoSEQ multiplex PCR; the TCRdb copy retains only in-frame clones and omits some. The data show approximately 82,000 clones, 70% to 90% seen once. Sequencing used CD4+ or CD8+ T cells sorted from blood, obtained in a trial of the OX40 agonist ivuxolimab. The source of these receptors is an adult with an advanced solid tumor such as melanoma, head and neck, liver or kidney cancer.

The chain carries TRBV5-1 and TRBJ2-4; perhaps TRBD2 as D (6 bases). Germline V gene data show CDR1 as SGHRS and CDR2 as YFSETQ. This CDR3 is built from 14 residues. Deletions cut 4 bases from V and 6 bases from J, with 14 bases between. The CDR3 DNA is TGCGCCAGCAGCAAGGACGGCGGGACAAACATTCAGTACTTC. It yields the protein CASSKDGGTNIQYF.

This clone showed up just once. The gene calls are TRBV7-3 and TRBJ1-1, with D perhaps matching TRBD1 (5 bases). The length of the CDR3 is 14 residues. The V end was cut by 5 bases, the J end by 8 bases, with 18 bases between. The germline V gene encodes CDR1 SGHTA and CDR2 FQGTGA. The CDR3 protein is CASSPNAGRGEAFF. For the CDR3, the DNA is TGTGCCAGCAGCCCGAACGCAGGGCGTGGAGAAGCTTTCTTT.

The chain employs TRBV7-2 and TRBJ2-3, with TRBD2 matching 7 bases. Per germline, CDR1 SGHTA and CDR2 FQGNSA. The CDR3 has 16 amino acids. The V segment lost 2 bases and the J segment 4 bases; nucleotides outside the gene matches: 9. The CDR3 DNA reads as TGTGCCAGCAGCTTAATCGGGAGGCCCCCCCCAGATACGCAGTATTTT. This gives the protein CASSLIGRPPPDTQYF.

The chain links TRBV7-3 to TRBJ2-6; a possible D gene is TRBD1 (6 bases). The CDR3 sequence is 16 residues long. CDR1 SGHTA and CDR2 FQGTGA come from the germline V gene. Trimming cost V 5 bases and J 3 bases, with 14 bases left between them. The CDR3 region has the DNA TGTGCCAGCAGCCTAGGACAGCTAGGTGGGGCCAACGTCCTGACTTTC. Its translation is CASSLGQLGGANVLTF.

The chain combines TRBV6-5 with TRBJ2-7; no clear D. Germline CDR1 is MNHEY and CDR2 is SVGAGI. Trimming took 7 bases from V and 3 from J, leaving 7 bases between them. The CDR3 contains 11 residues. In nucleotides, the CDR3 is TGTGCCAGCAAAACAAGCTACGAGCAGTACTTC. Its protein is CASKTSYEQYF.

The V gene is TRBV28, the J gene TRBJ2-5, with a possible D match to TRBD1 (5 bases). The germline CDR1 and CDR2 sequences are MDHEN and SYDVKM. The CDR3 length is 14 residues. The V gene lost 4 bases and the J gene lost 5 bases, with 14 bases spanning the gap. CDR3 sequence reads: CASSSGLGRETQYF. In DNA, the CDR3 is TGTGCCAGCAGTTCAGGGCTAGGGCGGGAGACCCAGTACTTC.

Remarks on this clone: The junction does not match germline at one end; this may be a read error. This chain links TRBV7-9 with TRBJ2-7; D is unresolved. There are 12 residues in the CDR3. In germline, CDR1 is SEHNR, CDR2 FQNEAQ (reference sequence). CDR3 region: CASSLEESAGLF. The CDR3 DNA sequence: TGTGCCAGCAGCTTAGAGGAGTCTGCAGGCCTATTC.

The chain combines TRBV19 with TRBJ2-7; possibly TRBD1 or TRBD2 for D (6 bases each). The CDR3 covers 14 residues. Germline values: CDR1 LNHDA, CDR2 SQIVND (reference sequence). V shed 3 bases and J shed 4 bases, with 13 bases lying between them. CDR3 sequence: CASSMGAGRYEQYF. The CDR3 DNA reads TGTGCCAGTAGTATGGGGGCAGGGAGGTACGAGCAGTACTTC.

The rearrangement uses TRBV19 and TRBJ1-5; 9 positions match TRBD1. CDR1 and CDR2 from the germline V gene are LNHDA and SQIVND (reference sequence). V trimming: 6 bases; J trimming: 5 bases; junction bases outside the gene matches: 5. This CDR3 comprises 14 residues. This CDR3 reads CASRHRGPHQPQHF. The CDR3 nucleotides are TGTGCCAGTAGACACAGGGGGCCCCATCAGCCCCAGCATTTT.

This chain uses TRBV11-2 with TRBJ1-3; D is unclear. Germline CDR1 and CDR2: SGHAT and FQNNGV. V was trimmed by 8 bases and J by 0 bases, leaving 11 bases between them. This CDR3 has 14 amino acids. The CDR3 DNA is TGTGCCAGCTTACCTTCCCGCTCTGGAAACACCATATATTTT. It specifies CASLPSRSGNTIYF.

V and J are TRBV7-2 and TRBJ2-5; no definite D call. The V and J ends lost 5 bases and 3 bases respectively, with 4 bases between them. There are 11 residues in the CDR3. CDR1 is SGHTA and CDR2 is FQGNSA in the germline V gene. The CDR3 nucleotides read TGTGCCAGCAGCGTTGAAGAGACCCAGTACTTC. Translated: CASSVEETQYF.

This clone was picked up one time. A read error may produce the germline difference seen at one junction end. V usage is TRBV7-7 and J usage is TRBJ2-5, with D unclear. CDR1 SSHAT and CDR2 FNYEAQ come from the germline V gene (reference sequence). The CDR3 length is 15 residues. CDR3 in amino acids: CASSSAIGVRETQYF. The CDR3 coding sequence is TGTGCTAGCAGCTCCGCAATTGGGGTGCGAGAGACCCAGTACTTC.

The V gene is TRBV19, the J gene TRBJ2-1, with D possibly being TRBD1 (6 bases). The CDR3 runs 15 residues. Per germline, CDR1 LNHDA and CDR2 SQIVND (reference sequence). V dropped 5 bases and J dropped 0 bases, with 11 bases sitting between them. The CDR3 region has the DNA TGTGCCAGTAGTCTGGAGGACAGCTCCTACAATGAGCAGTTCTTC. The encoded protein is CASSLEDSSYNEQFF.

The V and J genes are TRBV7-2 and TRBJ2-3, with 8 bases fitting TRBD2. The CDR3 is 18 amino acids. Germline V gene sequence: CDR1 SGHTA, CDR2 FQGNSA. Trimming cost V 2 bases and J 6 bases; bases outside gene matches: 16. The CDR3 DNA follows: TGTGCCAGCAGCTTATTGGTACCTGGGACTAGAGAAAGGGATACGCAGTATTTT. Its translation: CASSLLVPGTRERDTQYF.

The chain couples TRBV6-6 to TRBJ2-7, with D uncertain. The germline V and J ends were trimmed by 5 bases and 3 bases, with 8 bases remaining between them. The V gene's germline CDR1 is MNHNY and CDR2 SVGAGI (reference sequence). This CDR3 region has 12 residues. CDR3 sequence reads: CASSGLGYEQYF. For the CDR3, the DNA is TGTGCCAGCAGTGGGTTAGGCTACGAGCAGTACTTC.

The chain combines TRBV9 with TRBJ2-2; 14 bases agree with TRBD2. This CDR3 comprises 17 residues. Looked up from germline, CDR1 is SGDLS and CDR2 is YYNGEE. With V trimmed by 6 bases and J by 3 bases, 7 bases remained unmatched. The CDR3 region is CASTRTSGRLDTGELFF. CDR3 coding DNA: TGTGCCAGCACCCGGACTAGCGGGAGGCTTGACACCGGGGAGCTGTTTTTT.

The rearrangement uses TRBV11-3 and TRBJ2-1, with TRBD1 identical over 12 bases. Germline V gene lookup returns CDR1 SGHNT and CDR2 YENEEA. V shed 5 bases, J shed 7 bases, and the junction held 6 bases outside the gene matches. This CDR3 has 15 residues. In DNA, the CDR3 is TGTGCCAGCAGCGCGGGACAGGGGGCGAGGAATGAGCAGTTCTTC. This gives the protein CASSAGQGARNEQFF.

The chain has TRBV4-3 and TRBJ2-1; TRBD2 agrees at 10 bases. Trimming took 0 bases from V and 4 from J; bases not matched to a gene: 6. CDR1 and CDR2 (germline): LGHNA, YSLEER. This CDR3 region has 17 residues. The CDR3 bases are TGCGCCAGCAGCCAAGATTTATCAGCGGGAGGGTACAATGAGCAGTTCTTC. This sequence encodes CASSQDLSAGGYNEQFF.

The genes are TRBV7-3 and TRBJ2-2; 9 bases are a match to TRBD1. Germline CDR1 SGHTA, CDR2 FQGTGA. This CDR3 region has 14 residues. V was clipped by 5 bases and J by 6 bases; unmatched bases: 4. The chain's CDR3 is CASSTRQGAGELFF. CDR3 nucleotide sequence: TGTGCCAGCAGCACTCGACAGGGGGCCGGGGAGCTGTTTTTT.

A few counts support this clone. The V gene is TRBV28, the J gene TRBJ1-1; the D is unclear. The germline CDR1 and CDR2 sequences are MDHEN and SYDVKM. The CDR3 loop spans 17 amino acids. Trimming pared 3 bases from V and 0 bases from J, leaving 17 bases between. Here the CDR3 DNA reads TGTGCCAGCAGTTTGCTCCTCGAAATACCGATGAACACTGAAGCTTTCTTT. It codes for CASSLLLEIPMNTEAFF.

This sequence joins TRBV7-2 and TRBJ2-1; D is uncertain. V lost 3 bases and J lost 1, with 10 bases in between. This CDR3 contains 15 residues. Germline V lookup: CDR1 SGHTA, CDR2 FQGNSA. For the CDR3, the DNA is TGTGCCAGCAGCTTCGTCAGTTTTTCCTACAATGAGCAGTTCTTC. The encoded protein is CASSFVSFSYNEQFF. Combining the CDR3 with reference TRBV7-2 and TRBJ2-1 gives the whole variable domain GAGVSQSPSNKVTEKGKDVELRCDPISGHTALYWYRQSLGQGLEFLIYFQGNSAPDKSGLPSDRFSAERTGGSVSTLTIQRTQQEDSAVYLCASSFVSFSYNEQFFGPGTRLTVL.

V gene TRBV29-1 combines with J gene TRBJ1-1; no clear D. Deletions cut 6 bases from V and 4 bases from J, with 12 bases between. Germline assignment: CDR1 SQVTM and CDR2 ANQGSEA. The CDR3 extends over 12 amino acids. CDR3 in DNA: TGCAGCGTGATGGCGGGTGGCACTGAAGCTTTCTTT. Its protein product is CSVMAGGTEAFF.

This chain joins TRBV7-9 and TRBJ2-2; no definite D call. Germline values: CDR1 SEHNR, CDR2 FQNEAQ (reference sequence). The CDR3 contains 15 residues. Deletions cut 2 bases from V and 1 base from J, with 8 bases between. CDR3 in DNA: TGTGCCAGCAGCTTAATGGGGATGAACACCGGGGAGCTGTTTTTT. Translated: CASSLMGMNTGELFF.

The chain combines TRBV28 with TRBJ2-2; D remains unclear. From germline, CDR1 is MDHEN and CDR2 SYDVKM. The CDR3 runs 12 residues. Trimming cost V 2 bases and J 6 bases, with 4 bases left between them. The CDR3 loop is CASSLTPGELFF. As DNA, the CDR3 is TGTGCCAGCAGTTTAACACCCGGGGAGCTGTTTTTT.

The chain uses TRBV6-5 and TRBJ2-1, with TRBD2 matching over 9 bases. The germline gives CDR1 MNHEY, CDR2 SVGAGI. This CDR3 contains 15 residues. V dropped 2 bases and J dropped 9; count of bases not matched to a gene: 8. Here the CDR3 DNA reads TGTGCCAGCAGTTACGTGTTAGCGGGAGAAGGTGAGCAGTTCTTC. It yields the protein CASSYVLAGEGEQFF.

This chain uses TRBV6-1 with TRBJ2-7, with D perhaps matching TRBD2 (7 bases). Germline-derived CDR1 and CDR2 are MNHNS and SASEGT. V gave up 6 bases and J gave up 0 bases, with 15 bases separating them. The CDR3 loop spans 15 amino acids. As DNA, the CDR3 is TGTGCCAGCAGCTCGGGGGGCGCCTTCTCCTACGAGCAGTACTTC. It is translated as CASSSGGAFSYEQYF.

DNA for the CDR3: TGTGCCAGCAGCGTAGGTGAGGGGTGGACCGGGGAGCTGTTTTTT. It codes for CASSVGEGWTGELFF. The chain uses TRBV9 and TRBJ2-2; D is possibly TRBD1 or TRBD2 (5 bases each). Germline V gene data show CDR1 as SGDLS and CDR2 as YYNGEE. The V gene lost 0 bases and the J gene lost 5 bases, with 11 bases spanning the gap. The CDR3 extends over 15 amino acids.

The chain joins TRBV21-1 to TRBJ2-2; the DNA was not used to check the table's D call, TRBD2. TRBV21-1 counts as a pseudogene. CDR3 size: 21 residues. The CDR3 DNA reads TGTGCCAGCAGCTACCTTAGGCTATGGGGACTAGCGGGTTGGAACACCGGGGAGCTGTTTTTT. Its protein is CASSYLRLWGLAGWNTGELFF.